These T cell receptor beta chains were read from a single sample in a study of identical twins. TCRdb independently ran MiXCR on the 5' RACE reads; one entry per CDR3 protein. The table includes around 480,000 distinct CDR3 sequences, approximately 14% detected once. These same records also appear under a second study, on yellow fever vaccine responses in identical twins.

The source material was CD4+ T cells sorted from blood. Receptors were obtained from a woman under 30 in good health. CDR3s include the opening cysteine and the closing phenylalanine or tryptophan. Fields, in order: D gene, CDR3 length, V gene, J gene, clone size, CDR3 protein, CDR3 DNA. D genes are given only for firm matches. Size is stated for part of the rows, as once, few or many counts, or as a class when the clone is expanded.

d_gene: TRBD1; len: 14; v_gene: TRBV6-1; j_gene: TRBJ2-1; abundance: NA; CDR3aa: CASGTGGKTNEQFF; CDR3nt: TGTGCCAGCGGGACAGGGGGCAAGACTAATGAGCAGTTCTTC
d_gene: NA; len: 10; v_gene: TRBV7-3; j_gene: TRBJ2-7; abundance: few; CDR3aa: CASSPDEQYF; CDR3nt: TGTGCCAGCAGCCCTGACGAGCAGTACTTC
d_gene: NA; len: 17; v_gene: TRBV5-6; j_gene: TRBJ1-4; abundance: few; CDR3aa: CASSLLPLSSGNEKLFF; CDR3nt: TGTGCCAGCAGCTTGCTCCCGTTATCATCGGGAAATGAAAAACTGTTTTTT
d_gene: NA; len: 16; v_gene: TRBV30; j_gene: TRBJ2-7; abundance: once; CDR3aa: CAWSNLLAESSYEQYF; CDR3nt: TGTGCCTGGAGTAACCTTTTAGCGGAAAGCTCCTACGAGCAGTACTTC
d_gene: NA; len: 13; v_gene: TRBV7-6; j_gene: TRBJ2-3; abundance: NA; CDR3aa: CASSSAGADTQYF; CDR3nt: TGTGCCAGCAGCTCCGCAGGGGCAGATACGCAGTATTTT
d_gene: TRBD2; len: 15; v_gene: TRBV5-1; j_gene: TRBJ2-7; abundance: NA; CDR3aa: CASSSTGTKGGEQYF; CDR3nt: TGCGCCAGCAGCTCCACCGGGACTAAGGGAGGCGAGCAGTACTTC
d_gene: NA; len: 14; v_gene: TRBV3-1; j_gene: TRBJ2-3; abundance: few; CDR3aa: CASSPDWGTDTQYF; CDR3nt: TGTGCCAGCAGCCCGGACTGGGGCACAGATACGCAGTATTTT
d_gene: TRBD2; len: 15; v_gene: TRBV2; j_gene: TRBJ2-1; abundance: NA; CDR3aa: CASTLTSGGYNEQFF; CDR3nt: TGTGCCAGCACCTTAACTAGCGGGGGGTACAATGAGCAGTTCTTC
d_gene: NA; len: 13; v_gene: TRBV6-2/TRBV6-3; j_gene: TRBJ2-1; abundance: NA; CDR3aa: CASSLAVNNEQFF; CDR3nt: TGTGCCAGCAGTTTAGCGGTTAACAATGAGCAGTTCTTC
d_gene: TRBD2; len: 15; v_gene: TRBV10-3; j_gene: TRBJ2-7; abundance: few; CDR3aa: CAIRGPGLSNREQYF; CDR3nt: TGTGCCATCAGGGGACCGGGACTATCTAATAGAGAGCAGTACTTC
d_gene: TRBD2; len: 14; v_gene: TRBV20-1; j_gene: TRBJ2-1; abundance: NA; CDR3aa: CSAILAGGAREQFF; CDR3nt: TGCAGTGCTATCCTAGCGGGAGGGGCCCGGGAGCAGTTCTTC